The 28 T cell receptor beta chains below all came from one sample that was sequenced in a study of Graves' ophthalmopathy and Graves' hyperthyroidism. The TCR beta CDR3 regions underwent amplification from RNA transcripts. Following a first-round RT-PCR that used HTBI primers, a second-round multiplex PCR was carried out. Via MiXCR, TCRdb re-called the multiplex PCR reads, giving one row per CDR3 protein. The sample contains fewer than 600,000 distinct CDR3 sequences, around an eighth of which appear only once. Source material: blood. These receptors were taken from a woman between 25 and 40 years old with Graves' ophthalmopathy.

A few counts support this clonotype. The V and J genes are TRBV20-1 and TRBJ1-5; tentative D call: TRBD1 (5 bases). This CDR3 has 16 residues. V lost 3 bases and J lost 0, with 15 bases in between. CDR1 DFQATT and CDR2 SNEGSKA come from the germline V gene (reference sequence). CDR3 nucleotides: TGCAGTGCTAGGAGAGGTGGGGCGGATAGCAATCAGCCCCAGCATTTT. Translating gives CSARRGGADSNQPQHF.

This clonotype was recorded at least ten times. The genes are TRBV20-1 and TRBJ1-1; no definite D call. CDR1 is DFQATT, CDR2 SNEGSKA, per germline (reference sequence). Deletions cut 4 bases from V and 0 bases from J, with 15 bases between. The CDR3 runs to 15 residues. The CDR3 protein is CSATRLRTVNTEAFF. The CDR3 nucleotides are TGCAGTGCTACTCGCTTAAGGACGGTGAACACTGAAGCTTTCTTT.

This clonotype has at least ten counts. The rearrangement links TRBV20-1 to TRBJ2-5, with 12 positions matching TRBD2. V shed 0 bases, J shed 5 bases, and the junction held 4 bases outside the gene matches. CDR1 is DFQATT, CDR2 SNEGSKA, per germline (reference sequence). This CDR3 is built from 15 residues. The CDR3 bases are TGCAGTGCTAGAGATTCTACTAGCGGGAGGGAGACCCAGTACTTC. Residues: CSARDSTSGRETQYF.

The CDR3 protein is CASSLGSVPHYEQYF. The CDR3 DNA sequence: TGTGCCAGCAGCTTAGGCAGCGTTCCCCACTACGAGCAGTACTTC. The chain couples TRBV7-9 to TRBJ2-7; unclear D gene. CDR3 length equals 15 residues. The V gene lost 1 base and the J gene lost 3 bases, with 13 bases spanning the gap. CDR1 is SEHNR and CDR2 is FQNEAQ in the germline V gene (reference sequence).

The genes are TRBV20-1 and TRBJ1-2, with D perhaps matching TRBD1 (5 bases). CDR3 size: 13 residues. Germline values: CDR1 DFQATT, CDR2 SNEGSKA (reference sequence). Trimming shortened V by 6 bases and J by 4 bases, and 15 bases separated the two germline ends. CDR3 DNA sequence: TGCAGTGCCCCCCCCAGGGTCGGCTATGGCTACACCTTC. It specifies CSAPPRVGYGYTF.

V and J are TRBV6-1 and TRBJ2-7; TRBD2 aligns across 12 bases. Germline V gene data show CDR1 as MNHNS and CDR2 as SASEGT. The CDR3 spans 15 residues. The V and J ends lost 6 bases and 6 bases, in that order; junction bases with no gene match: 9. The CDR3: CASSGLAGGPSEQYF. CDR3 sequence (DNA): TGTGCCAGCAGCGGGCTAGCGGGAGGGCCAAGCGAGCAGTACTTC.

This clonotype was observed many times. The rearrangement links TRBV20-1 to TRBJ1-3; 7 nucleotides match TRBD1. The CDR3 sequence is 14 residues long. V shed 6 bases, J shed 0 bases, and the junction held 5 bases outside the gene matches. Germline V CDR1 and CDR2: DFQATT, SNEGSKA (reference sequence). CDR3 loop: CSAPGTASGNTIYF. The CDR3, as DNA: TGCAGTGCGCCCGGGACAGCCTCTGGAAACACCATATATTTT.

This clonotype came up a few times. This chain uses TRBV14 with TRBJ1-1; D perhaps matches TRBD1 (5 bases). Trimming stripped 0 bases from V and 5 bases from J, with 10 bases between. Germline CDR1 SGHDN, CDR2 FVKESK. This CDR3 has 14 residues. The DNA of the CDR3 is TGTGCCAGCAGCCAAGATCCAGAGGGGACTGAAGCTTTCTTT. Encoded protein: CASSQDPEGTEAFF.

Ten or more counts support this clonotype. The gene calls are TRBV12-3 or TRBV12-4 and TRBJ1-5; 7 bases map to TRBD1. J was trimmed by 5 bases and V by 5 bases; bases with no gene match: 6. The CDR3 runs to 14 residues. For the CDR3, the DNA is TGTGCCAGCAGTCACAGACAGGGTGATCAGCCCCAGCATTTT. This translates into CASSHRQGDQPQHF.

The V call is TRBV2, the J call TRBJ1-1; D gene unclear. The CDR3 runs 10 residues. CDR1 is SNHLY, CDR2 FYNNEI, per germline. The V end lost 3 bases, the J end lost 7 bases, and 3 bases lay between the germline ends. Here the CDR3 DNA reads TGTGCCAGCAGTGATGATGAAGCTTTCTTT. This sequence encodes CASSDDEAFF. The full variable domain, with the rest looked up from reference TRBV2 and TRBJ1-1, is EPEVTQTPSHQVTQMGQEVILRCVPISNHLYFYWYRQILGQKVEFLVSFYNNEISEKSEIFDDQFSVERPDGSNFTLKIRSTKLEDSAMYFCASSDDEAFFGQGTRLTVV.

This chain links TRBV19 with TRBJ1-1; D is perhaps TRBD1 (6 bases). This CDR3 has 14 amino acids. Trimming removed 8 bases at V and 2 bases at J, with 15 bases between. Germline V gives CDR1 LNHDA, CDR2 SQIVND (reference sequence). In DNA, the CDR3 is TGTGCCAGTCGCTCTTGGGGGCTCAACACTGAAGCTTTCTTT. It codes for CASRSWGLNTEAFF. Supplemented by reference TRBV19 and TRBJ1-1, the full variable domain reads DGGITQSPKYLFRKEGQNVTLSCEQNLNHDAMYWYRQDPGQGLRLIYYSQIVNDFQKGDIAEGYSVSREKKESFPLTVTSAQKNPTAFYLCASRSWGLNTEAFFGQGTRLTVV.

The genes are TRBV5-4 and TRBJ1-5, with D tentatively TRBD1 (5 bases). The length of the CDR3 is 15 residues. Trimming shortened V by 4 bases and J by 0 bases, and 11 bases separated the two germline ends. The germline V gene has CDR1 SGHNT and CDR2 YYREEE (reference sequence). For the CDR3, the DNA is TGTGCCAGCAGCGCAGACACAGGTAGCAATCAGCCCCAGCATTTT. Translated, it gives CASSADTGSNQPQHF.

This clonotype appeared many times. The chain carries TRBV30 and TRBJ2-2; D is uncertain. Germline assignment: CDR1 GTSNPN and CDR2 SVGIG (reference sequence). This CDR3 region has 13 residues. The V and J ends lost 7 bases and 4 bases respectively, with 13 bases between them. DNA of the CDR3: TGTGCCTCGCAGACATCAGTCACCGGGGAGCTGTTTTTT. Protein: CASQTSVTGELFF.

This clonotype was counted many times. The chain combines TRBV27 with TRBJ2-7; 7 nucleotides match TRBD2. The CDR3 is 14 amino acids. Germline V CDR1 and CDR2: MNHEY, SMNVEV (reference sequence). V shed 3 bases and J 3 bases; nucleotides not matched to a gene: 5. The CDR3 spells CASSFYGRHYEQYF. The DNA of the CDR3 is TGTGCCAGCAGTTTTTACGGGAGGCACTACGAGCAGTACTTC.

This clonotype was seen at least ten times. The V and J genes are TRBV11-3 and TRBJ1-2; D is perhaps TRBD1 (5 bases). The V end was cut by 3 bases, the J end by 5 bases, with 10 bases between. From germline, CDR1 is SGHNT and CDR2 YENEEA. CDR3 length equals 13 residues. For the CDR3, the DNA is TGTGCCAGCAGCTTGAGGGGAAAGTATGGCTACACCTTC. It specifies CASSLRGKYGYTF.

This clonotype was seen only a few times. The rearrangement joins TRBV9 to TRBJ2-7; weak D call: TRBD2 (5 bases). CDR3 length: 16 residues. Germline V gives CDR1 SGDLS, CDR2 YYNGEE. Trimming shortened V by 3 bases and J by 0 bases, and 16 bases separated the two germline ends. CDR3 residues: CASSAGSGVNSYEQYF. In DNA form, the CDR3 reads TGTGCCAGCAGCGCTGGGTCCGGGGTTAACTCCTACGAGCAGTACTTC.

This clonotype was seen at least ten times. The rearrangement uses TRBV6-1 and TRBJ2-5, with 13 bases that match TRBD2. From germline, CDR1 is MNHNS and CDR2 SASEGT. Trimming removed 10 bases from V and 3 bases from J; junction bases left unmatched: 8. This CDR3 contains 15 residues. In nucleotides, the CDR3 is TGTGCCACTTTGGGACTAGCGGGGCGAAAAGAGACCCAGTACTTC. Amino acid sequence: CATLGLAGRKETQYF.

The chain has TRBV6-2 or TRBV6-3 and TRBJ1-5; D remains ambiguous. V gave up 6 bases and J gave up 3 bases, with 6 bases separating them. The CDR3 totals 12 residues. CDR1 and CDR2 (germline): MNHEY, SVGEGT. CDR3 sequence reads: CASRTVNQPQHF. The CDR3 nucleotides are TGTGCCAGCAGGACGGTCAATCAGCCCCAGCATTTT.

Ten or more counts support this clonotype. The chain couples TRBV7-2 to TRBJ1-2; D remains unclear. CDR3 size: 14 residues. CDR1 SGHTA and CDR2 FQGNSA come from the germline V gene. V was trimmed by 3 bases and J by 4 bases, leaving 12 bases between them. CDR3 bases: TGTGCCAGCAGCTTCACAGCCTCAACCTATGGCTACACCTTC. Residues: CASSFTASTYGYTF.

The CDR3 region is CASSSAGNRETQYF. The CDR3 DNA follows: TGTGCCAGCAGTTCTGCAGGGAATCGGGAGACCCAGTACTTC. The rearrangement joins TRBV12-3 or TRBV12-4 to TRBJ2-5; possible D gene TRBD1, 5 bases. V was trimmed by 4 bases and J by 5 bases, leaving 14 bases between them. The CDR3 loop spans 14 amino acids.

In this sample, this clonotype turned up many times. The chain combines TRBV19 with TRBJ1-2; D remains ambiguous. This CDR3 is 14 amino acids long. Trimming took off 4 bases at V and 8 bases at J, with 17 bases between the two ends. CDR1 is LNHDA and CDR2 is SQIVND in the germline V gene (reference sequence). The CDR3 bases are TGTGCCAGTAGTACGCCGGCCTCCTCTTGGGGCTACACCTTC. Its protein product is CASSTPASSWGYTF.

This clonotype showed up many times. The CDR3 spells CASSELPQETQYF. The DNA of the CDR3 is TGTGCCAGCAGTGAACTCCCGCAAGAGACCCAGTACTTC. V and J are TRBV6-1 and TRBJ2-5; D call uncertain. Per the germline V gene, CDR1 is MNHNS and CDR2 is SASEGT. V shed 2 bases and J shed 2 bases, with 6 bases lying between them. CDR3 length: 13 residues.

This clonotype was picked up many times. CDR3 bases: TGTGCCTGGACGCGGACAGGGGGGACCGAGCAGTACTTC. Its protein product is CAWTRTGGTEQYF. The chain links TRBV30 to TRBJ2-7, with 10 bases matching TRBD1. CDR1 is GTSNPN and CDR2 is SVGIG in the germline V gene (reference sequence). The CDR3 extends over 13 amino acids. After removal of 4 bases from V and 6 bases from J, the junction contained 6 bases not matched to a gene. Full variable domain (remainder filled in from reference TRBV30 and TRBJ2-7): SQTIHQWPATLVQPVGSPLSLECTVEGTSNPNLYWYRQAAGRGLQLLFYSVGIGQISSEVPQNLSASRPQDRQFILSSKKLLLSDSGFYLCAWTRTGGTEQYFGPGTRLTVT.

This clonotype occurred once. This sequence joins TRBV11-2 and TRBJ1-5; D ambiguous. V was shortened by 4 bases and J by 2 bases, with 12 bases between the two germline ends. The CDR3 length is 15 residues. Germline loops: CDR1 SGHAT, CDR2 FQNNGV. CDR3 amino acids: CASSSSSRGNQPQHF. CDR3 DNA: TGTGCCAGCAGCTCTAGTAGTCGTGGCAATCAGCCCCAGCATTTT.

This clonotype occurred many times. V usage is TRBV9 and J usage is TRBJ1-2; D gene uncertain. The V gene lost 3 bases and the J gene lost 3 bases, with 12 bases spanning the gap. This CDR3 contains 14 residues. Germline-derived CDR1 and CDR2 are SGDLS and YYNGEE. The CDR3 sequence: CASSAPRPYYGYTF. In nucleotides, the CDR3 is TGTGCCAGCAGCGCCCCCCGACCTTACTATGGCTACACCTTC.

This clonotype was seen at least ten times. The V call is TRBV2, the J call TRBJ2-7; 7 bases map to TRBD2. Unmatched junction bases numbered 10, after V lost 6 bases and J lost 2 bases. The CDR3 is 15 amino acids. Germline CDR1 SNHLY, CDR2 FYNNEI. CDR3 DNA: TGTGCCAGCAGCCTGCTGACTAGCCGAACCTACGAGCAGTACTTC. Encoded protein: CASSLLTSRTYEQYF.

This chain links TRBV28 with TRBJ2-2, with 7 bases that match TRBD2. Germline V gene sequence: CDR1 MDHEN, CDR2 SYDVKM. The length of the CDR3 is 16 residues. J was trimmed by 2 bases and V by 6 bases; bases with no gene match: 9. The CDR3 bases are TGTGCCAGCAGCGTTGCCCTAGCGGCAAACACCGGGGAGCTGTTTTTT. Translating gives CASSVALAANTGELFF.

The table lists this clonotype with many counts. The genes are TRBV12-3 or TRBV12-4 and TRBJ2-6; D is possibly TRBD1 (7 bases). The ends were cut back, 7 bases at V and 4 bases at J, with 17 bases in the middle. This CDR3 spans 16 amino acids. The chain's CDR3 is CASTRTGGTGANVLTF. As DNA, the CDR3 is TGTGCCAGCACCCGGACAGGAGGGACCGGGGCCAACGTCCTGACTTTC.